This T cell receptor beta chain was captured by sequencing in a study of blood T cell repertoires in COVID-19. Using immunoSEQ multiplex PCR, the repertoire was profiled, and TCRdb retains in-frame clones only, with some absent. Of 60,000 to 95,000 clones in the sample, 87% are singletons; the top ten hold roughly 6.8%. V was cut by 6 bases and J by 3 bases, with 12 bases left in between. This CDR3 spans 14 amino acids. From germline, CDR1 is MDHEN and CDR2 SYDVKM. This rearrangement joins TRBV28 to TRBJ1-5, with a possible D match to TRBD1 (5 bases). The sequence was collected from a woman aged 45-65 years with acute or convalescent COVID-19. The material sequenced was peripheral blood. The chain's CDR3 is CASSPRQPNQPQHF. The CDR3 bases are TGTGCCAGCAGCCCCCGACAGCCCAATCAGCCCCAGCATTTT.